This T cell receptor beta chain is drawn from a study of regulatory T cells in long-lasting Graves disease. Study-level findings and limits: Segments TRBV28, TRBJ1-2 and TRBJ2-5 showed preferential usage in persistent disease.

This clonotype was observed many times. Its antigen remains unidentified. Looked up from germline, CDR1 is SNHLY and CDR2 is FYNNEI. V was clipped by 3 bases and J by 1 base, with 7 bases between them. CDR3 length: 15 residues. Indicated time point: newly diagnosed GD, antithyroid drugs for less than 3 months. RNA from PBMCs was the source of the TCR library. Relying on iRepertoire HTBI primers and Arm-PCR of CDR3 regions, the team built TCR beta libraries. From the multiplex PCR reads, TCRdb called clonotypes with MiXCR, one entry per CDR3 protein. Found here are hundreds of thousands of distinct CDR3 sequences, about 16% of them singletons; the top ten hold more than 15%. This same sample was also taken into another study, of T cells in Graves' hyperthyroidism and ophthalmopathy.

V gene TRBV2 combines with J gene TRBJ1-6; a possible D gene is TRBD1 (5 bases). The origin of this receptor is a woman aged 30 to 39 with Graves disease. The sequencing used peripheral blood mononuclear cells (PBMCs), collected at new diagnosis, from a patient treated with antithyroid drugs. The CDR3, as DNA: TGTGCCAGCAGTGAGGGGGGATCCTATAATTCACCCCTCCACTTT. Translation gives CASSEGGSYNSPLHF. Supplemented by reference TRBV2 and TRBJ1-6, the full variable domain reads EPEVTQTPSHQVTQMGQEVILRCVPISNHLYFYWYRQILGQKVEFLVSFYNNEISEKSEIFDDQFSVERPDGSNFTLKIRSTKLEDSAMYFCASSEGGSYNSPLHFGNGTRLTVT.